Following are 31 T cell receptor beta chains from one sample sequenced in a study of T-cell memory formation after mild COVID-19. TCRdb reprocessed the 5' RACE reads via MiXCR and lists one record per CDR3 protein. The sample includes roughly 28,000 distinct CDR3 sequences, 12% of them seen just once. Source material: PBMCs or a T cell subset sorted from them (not recorded which). The receptors come from an adult woman who had mild COVID-19 (a few samples of this study predate the infection). Cell type and time point are not known.

In its sample, this clonotype was seen many times. V and J are TRBV6-6 and TRBJ2-7; 12 bases align to TRBD2. V trimming: 5 bases; J trimming: 4 bases; junction bases outside the gene matches: 6. The germline gives CDR1 MNHNY, CDR2 SVGAGI (reference sequence). The length of the CDR3 is 15 residues. The CDR3 region has the DNA TGTGCCAGCAGTCCCCGGACTAGCGGGGCTTACGAGCAGTACTTC. Its protein is CASSPRTSGAYEQYF.

This clonotype was seen at least ten times. The chain recombines TRBV5-1 with TRBJ2-2; either TRBD1 or TRBD2 may fit D (6 bases each). The germline V gene encodes CDR1 SGHRS and CDR2 YFSETQ. V lost 2 bases to trimming and J lost 5 bases, with 13 bases between them. The length of the CDR3 is 15 residues. The CDR3 sequence is CASSFSQGGTGELFF. The CDR3 nucleotides are TGCGCCAGCAGCTTCTCACAGGGAGGAACCGGGGAGCTGTTTTTT. Full variable domain (missing parts from reference TRBV5-1 and TRBJ2-2): KAGVTQTPRYLIKTRGQQVTLSCSPISGHRSVSWYQQTPGQGLQFLFEYFSETQRNKGNFPGRFSGRQFSNSRSEMNVSTLELGDSALYLCASSFSQGGTGELFFGEGSRLTVL.

The sample holds many counts of this clonotype. The V gene is TRBV20-1, the J gene TRBJ2-7, with 9 positions matching TRBD1. J was trimmed by 0 bases and V by 6 bases; bases with no gene match: 0. Germline assignment: CDR1 DFQATT and CDR2 SNEGSKA (reference sequence). The CDR3 spans 12 residues. The CDR3 DNA reads as TGCAGTGCGGGACAGGGCTCCTACGAGCAGTACTTC. Translating gives CSAGQGSYEQYF.

This clonotype was observed at least ten times. The chain couples TRBV5-6 to TRBJ1-5; 7 bases are shared with TRBD1. Germline V gene lookup returns CDR1 SGHDT and CDR2 YYEEEE. V dropped 4 bases and J dropped 7; count of bases not matched to a gene: 11. This CDR3 contains 15 residues. CDR3 coding DNA: TGTGCCAGCAGCCTCTCTGGACAGGTAGTACAGCCCCAGCATTTT. Protein product: CASSLSGQVVQPQHF.

This rearrangement joins TRBV7-9 to TRBJ2-7; 9 bases map to TRBD1. Losses at the gene ends were 3 bases for V and 6 bases for J; bases not matched to a gene: 6. The germline CDR1 and CDR2 sequences are SEHNR and FQNEAQ (reference sequence). The CDR3 runs 14 residues. CDR3 protein: CASSFHRGRVEQYF. The CDR3 DNA sequence: TGTGCCAGCAGCTTCCACAGGGGGCGAGTCGAGCAGTACTTC.

There are many counts of this clonotype. This rearrangement joins TRBV4-3 to TRBJ2-1; TRBD2 matches 10 bases. The CDR3 loop spans 17 amino acids. V lost 5 bases and J lost 4; bases outside the gene matches: 11. CDR1 is LGHNA and CDR2 is YSLEER in the germline V gene. The CDR3 protein is CASSSPGGLADYNEQFF. The CDR3 DNA sequence: TGCGCCAGCAGCTCCCCCGGAGGACTAGCGGATTACAATGAGCAGTTCTTC.

This clonotype appeared many times. The chain recombines TRBV24-1 with TRBJ2-3; TRBD2 agrees at 10 bases. Germline V gives CDR1 KGHDR, CDR2 SFDVKD. The CDR3 length is 18 residues. J was trimmed by 5 bases and V by 1 base; bases with no gene match: 11. CDR3 sequence: CATSDFLGLAGVGDTQYF. The CDR3 DNA follows: TGTGCCACCAGTGATTTTTTGGGGCTAGCGGGAGTAGGAGATACGCAGTATTTT.

The sample holds a few counts of this clonotype. J is TRBJ1-1 and V is TRBV19, with a possible D match to TRBD1 (6 bases). Germline V gene data show CDR1 as LNHDA and CDR2 as SQIVND (reference sequence). V lost 5 bases to trimming and J lost 4 bases, with 14 bases between them. This CDR3 is 14 amino acids long. This CDR3 is CASSVPGAVTEAFF. The CDR3 DNA is TGTGCCAGTAGTGTCCCGGGGGCCGTCACTGAAGCTTTCTTT. Full variable domain (missing parts from reference TRBV19 and TRBJ1-1): DGGITQSPKYLFRKEGQNVTLSCEQNLNHDAMYWYRQDPGQGLRLIYYSQIVNDFQKGDIAEGYSVSREKKESFPLTVTSAQKNPTAFYLCASSVPGAVTEAFFGQGTRLTVV.

At least ten counts were recorded for this clonotype. The chain combines TRBV5-6 with TRBJ2-7, with D uncertain. V lost 4 bases, J lost 4 bases, and 6 bases lay in between. The CDR3 contains 11 residues. CDR1 is SGHDT, CDR2 YYEEEE, per germline. CDR3 in amino acids: CASSSEYEQYF. The CDR3 nucleotides are TGTGCCAGCAGCAGCGAGTACGAGCAGTACTTC.

Ten or more counts support this clonotype. The chain is built from TRBV20-1 and TRBJ1-1; tentatively, D is TRBD1 (5 bases). The CDR3 is 15 amino acids. Germline values: CDR1 DFQATT, CDR2 SNEGSKA (reference sequence). Trimming shortened V by 3 bases and J by 6 bases, and 20 bases separated the two germline ends. The CDR3 is CSASGRPGMVAEAFF. Here the CDR3 DNA reads TGCAGTGCTAGCGGCCGGCCAGGGATGGTCGCTGAAGCTTTCTTT.

This clonotype has just a few counts. The chain joins TRBV6-1 to TRBJ2-2, with D perhaps assigned TRBD1 or TRBD2 (6 bases each). This CDR3 is built from 16 residues. V was clipped by 5 bases and J by 2 bases, with 15 bases between them. Per germline, CDR1 MNHNS and CDR2 SASEGT. The CDR3 sequence is CASSLWGAINTGELFF. The CDR3 bases are TGTGCCAGCAGTCTATGGGGGGCGATCAACACCGGGGAGCTGTTTTTT.

In its sample, this clonotype was seen many times. V usage is TRBV6-4 and J usage is TRBJ2-3; 11 bases agree with TRBD2. Germline CDR1 is MRHNA and CDR2 is SNTAGT. Trimming cost V 0 bases and J 5 bases; bases outside gene matches: 4. The CDR3 is 16 amino acids. The CDR3 DNA is TGTGCCAGCAGTGACTCTAGCGGGGGGGCCAAAGATACGCAGTATTTT. It translates to CASSDSSGGAKDTQYF.

This clonotype was detected ten times or more. This rearrangement joins TRBV7-3 to TRBJ2-2; D not resolved. This CDR3 has 14 residues. CDR1 is SGHTA, CDR2 FQGTGA, per germline. Trimming removed 4 bases at V and 4 bases at J, with 10 bases between. The DNA of the CDR3 is TGTGCCAGCAGCTCACTACCCAGCACCGGGGAGCTGTTTTTT. As protein: CASSSLPSTGELFF.

This clonotype occurred many times. CDR3 nucleotide sequence: TGTGCCAGCAGCCGGGCCCGCCAGGCGAGCAATCAGCCCCAGCATTTT. Translating gives CASSRARQASNQPQHF. The rearrangement links TRBV12-3 or TRBV12-4 to TRBJ1-5; D gene uncertain. This CDR3 region has 16 residues. V was cut by 6 bases and J by 1 base, with 16 bases left in between.

The genes are TRBV7-2 and TRBJ2-1; tentatively, D is TRBD1 (5 bases). Germline values: CDR1 SGHTA, CDR2 FQGNSA. The V gene lost 1 base and the J gene lost 4 bases, with 11 bases spanning the gap. The CDR3 totals 15 residues. CDR3: CASSLVVGQYNEQFF. The CDR3 region has the DNA TGTGCCAGCAGCTTAGTTGTGGGGCAGTACAATGAGCAGTTCTTC.

This clonotype was seen repeatedly, ten times or more. The V gene is TRBV7-6, the J gene TRBJ2-1; D gene uncertain. The germline CDR1 and CDR2 sequences are SGHVS and FNYEAQ. Trimming pared 3 bases from V and 8 bases from J, leaving 8 bases between. The CDR3 runs to 12 residues. CDR3 amino acids: CASSFLNHEQFF. The CDR3 nucleotides read TGTGCCAGCAGCTTTTTGAATCATGAGCAGTTCTTC. The complete variable domain, with remaining parts taken from reference TRBV7-6 and TRBJ2-1, reads GAGVSQSPRYKVTKRGQDVALRCDPISGHVSLYWYRQALGQGPEFLTYFNYEAQQDKSGLPNDRFSAERPEGSISTLTIQRTEQRDSAMYRCASSFLNHEQFFGPGTRLTVL.

This clonotype was seen ten or more times. This chain joins TRBV10-3 and TRBJ2-1; 9 bases align to TRBD2. The CDR3 loop spans 15 amino acids. Germline V gene lookup returns CDR1 ENHRY and CDR2 SYGVKD. The trim removed 0 bases at V and 7 bases at J, leaving 4 bases unmatched. CDR3 sequence reads: CAISESGLAGNEQFF. The CDR3 region has the DNA TGTGCCATCAGTGAGTCGGGGCTAGCGGGAAATGAGCAGTTCTTC.

In this sample, this clonotype turned up many times. The chain joins TRBV18 to TRBJ1-1; D might be TRBD1 (6 bases). Germline V gene sequence: CDR1 KGHSH, CDR2 LQKENI. Trimming stripped 1 base from V and 5 bases from J, with 14 bases between. This CDR3 has 15 amino acids. For the CDR3, the DNA is TGTGCCAGCTCACCACAGGAGGGGGGCTGGACTGAAGCTTTCTTT. This sequence encodes CASSPQEGGWTEAFF.

This clonotype appeared many times. V gene TRBV14 combines with J gene TRBJ2-1; 9 nucleotides line up with TRBD1. Germline V gene lookup returns CDR1 SGHDN and CDR2 FVKESK. The CDR3 is 18 amino acids. J was trimmed by 0 bases and V by 5 bases; bases with no gene match: 11. CDR3 sequence reads: CASSYRDRVRGSYNEQFF. CDR3 in DNA: TGTGCCAGCAGCTACCGGGACAGGGTACGAGGCTCCTACAATGAGCAGTTCTTC.

This clonotype was seen many times. V gene TRBV5-1 combines with J gene TRBJ1-4; no reliable D call. The CDR3 is 14 residues long. Trimming stripped 0 bases from V and 6 bases from J, with 9 bases between. Germline loops: CDR1 SGHRS, CDR2 YFSETQ. The DNA of the CDR3 is TGCGCCAGCAGCTTGGGGCAGGTTGATGAAAAACTGTTTTTT. This sequence encodes CASSLGQVDEKLFF.

This clonotype was detected ten times or more. This rearrangement joins TRBV24-1 to TRBJ1-4; D gene ambiguous. The CDR3 length is 16 residues. The germline V gene has CDR1 KGHDR and CDR2 SFDVKD. Trimming pared 6 bases from V and 6 bases from J, leaving 19 bases between. Here the CDR3 reads CATSSHSRALDEKLFF. The CDR3 coding sequence is TGTGCCACCAGTTCCCATAGCCGGGCCCTGGATGAAAAACTGTTTTTT.

This clonotype was observed at least ten times. The chain is built from TRBV5-5 and TRBJ2-7, with D unresolved. This CDR3 contains 13 residues. CDR1 SGHKS and CDR2 YYEKEE come from the germline V gene (reference sequence). The ends were cut back, 1 base at V and 5 bases at J, with 10 bases in the middle. CDR3 DNA sequence: TGTGCCAGCAGCTTGCCCCCTGAGGACGAGCAGTACTTC. Its translation is CASSLPPEDEQYF. Full variable domain (remainder filled in from reference TRBV5-5 and TRBJ2-7): DAGVTQSPTHLIKTRGQQVTLRCSPISGHKSVSWYQQVLGQGPQFIFQYYEKEERGRGNFPDRFSARQFPNYSSELNVNALLLGDSALYLCASSLPPEDEQYFGPGTRLTVT.

In its sample, this clonotype was seen many times. The rearrangement uses TRBV7-6 and TRBJ1-2, with a weak D call TRBD1 (5 bases). This CDR3 has 13 residues. Trimming stripped 6 bases from V and 1 base from J, with 9 bases between. In germline, CDR1 is SGHVS, CDR2 FNYEAQ. The CDR3: CASSPQGNYGYTF. In DNA form, the CDR3 reads TGTGCCAGCAGTCCCCAGGGTAACTATGGCTACACCTTC.

This clonotype was recorded at least ten times. CDR3 sequence reads: CASSYSGYDNEQFF. Here the CDR3 DNA reads TGTGCCAGCAGTTATAGCGGATATGACAATGAGCAGTTCTTC. The V and J genes are TRBV27 and TRBJ2-1; a weak D match, TRBD2 (6 bases). The CDR3 loop spans 14 amino acids. Looked up from germline, CDR1 is MNHEY and CDR2 is SMNVEV (reference sequence). Trimming shortened V by 4 bases and J by 5 bases, and 12 bases separated the two germline ends.

This clonotype was recorded at least ten times. V and J are TRBV5-1 and TRBJ2-2; D remains ambiguous. The CDR3 is 15 amino acids. Trimming stripped 0 bases from V and 1 base from J, with 7 bases between. Germline values: CDR1 SGHRS, CDR2 YFSETQ. This CDR3 reads CASSLGPENTGELFF. The CDR3 nucleotides are TGCGCCAGCAGCTTGGGGCCAGAGAACACCGGGGAGCTGTTTTTT.

The table lists this clonotype with many counts. The chain recombines TRBV6-5 with TRBJ2-5, with D possibly TRBD2 on 7 matching bases. Between the trimmed V and J ends, which lost 4 bases and 2 bases, there was a span of 17 bases. Per germline, CDR1 MNHEY and CDR2 SVGAGI. The CDR3 spans 16 residues. The CDR3 region is CASSSPAGRGQETQYF. DNA of the CDR3: TGTGCCAGCAGTTCCCCAGCGGGGAGGGGGCAAGAGACCCAGTACTTC.

This clonotype has ten or more counts. This chain connects TRBV6-5 to TRBJ1-2, with D possibly matching TRBD1 (5 bases). Per the germline V gene, CDR1 is MNHEY and CDR2 is SVGAGI. The CDR3 extends over 13 amino acids. Between the trimmed V and J ends, which lost 10 bases and 2 bases, there was a span of 14 bases. CDR3 DNA sequence: TGTGCCACCCGGGACGGACGGAACTATGGCTACACCTTC. This encodes CATRDGRNYGYTF.

The chain recombines TRBV2 with TRBJ2-7; D perhaps matches TRBD2 (5 bases). The CDR3 covers 13 residues. The germline V gene has CDR1 SNHLY and CDR2 FYNNEI. V lost 9 bases, J lost 3 bases, and 15 bases lay in between. The CDR3, as DNA: TGTGCCAGTCTTAAAACCGGGGACTACGAGCAGTACTTC. Amino acids: CASLKTGDYEQYF.

This clonotype was recorded at least ten times. The rearrangement uses TRBV7-8 and TRBJ2-1; D is undetermined. This CDR3 comprises 11 residues. V lost 5 bases, J lost 11 bases, and 10 bases lay in between. Germline V gene lookup returns CDR1 SGHVS and CDR2 FQNEAQ. CDR3 bases: TGTGCCAGCAGCGTACGGATCCAGCAGTTCTTC. Residues: CASSVRIQQFF.

This clonotype is medium-sized (0.01 to 0.1%). The chain joins TRBV29-1 to TRBJ2-7, with a tentative D call TRBD2 (6 bases). V lost 4 bases to trimming and J lost 5 bases, with 12 bases between them. The CDR3 length is 12 residues. Germline CDR1 and CDR2: SQVTM and ANQGSEA. Here the CDR3 reads CSVGGAGNEQYF. The CDR3 DNA follows: TGCAGCGTTGGAGGGGCGGGAAACGAGCAGTACTTC.

The table lists this clonotype with many counts. The V call is TRBV12-3 or TRBV12-4, the J call TRBJ1-1; D gene uncertain. V was pared by 4 bases and J by 5 bases, with 14 bases between. This CDR3 has 14 residues. The CDR3 spells CASSSGPGRTEAFF. CDR3 bases: TGTGCCAGCAGTTCGGGTCCCGGGCGGACTGAAGCTTTCTTT.